These 2 T cell receptor beta chains were all obtained from the same sample, sequenced in a study of sequential checkpoint blockade in melanoma. Only in-frame clones appear in the TCRdb table, and some are missing; sequencing was by immunoSEQ multiplex PCR. The repertoire holds about 18,000 clones, approximately 69% seen once, with 15% to 20% in the top ten. The treatment: randomized to nivolumab then ipilimumab (arm A) or the reverse (arm B). This specimen consisted of CD8+ T cells sorted from blood (inferred from file names), obtained from a patient given nivolumab and ipilimumab in sequence. Receptors were obtained from a human donor with melanoma.

The rearrangement links TRBV7-9 to TRBJ2-7; no clear D. V lost 7 bases and J lost 2, with 15 bases in between. The germline V gene encodes CDR1 SEHNR and CDR2 FQNEAQ (reference sequence). This CDR3 is built from 14 residues. CDR3 residues: CASTSPWRPYEQYF. The CDR3 nucleotides read TGTGCCAGCACCTCGCCTTGGAGACCCTACGAGCAGTACTTC.

This chain uses TRBV5-1 with TRBJ2-1, with TRBD2 identical over 13 bases. The CDR3 loop spans 14 amino acids. Germline CDR1 reads SGHRS; CDR2 reads YFSETQ. V was clipped by 4 bases and J by 14 bases; unmatched bases: 9. CDR3 sequence: CASSPWTSGGTKFF. In nucleotides, the CDR3 is TGCGCCAGCAGCCCGTGGACTAGCGGGGGCACAAAGTTCTTC.